The rows below give T cell receptor beta chains drawn from one sample of a study of blood T cell repertoires in COVID-19. Assay: immunoSEQ multiplex PCR; the TCRdb copy retains only in-frame clones and omits some. The sample carries roughly 250,000 clones, about 86% recorded once. What was sequenced was peripheral blood. The origin of the receptors is a woman in her 30s with COVID-19, enrolled during active disease. CDR3s include the opening cysteine and the closing phenylalanine or tryptophan. D genes are given only for firm matches. Clone sizes are given selectively: once, few, many, or a class where the clone is expanded.

CASSRWEEETEAFF	TGTGCCAGCAGCCGGTGGGAGGAGGAGACTGAAGCTTTCTTT	.	.	TRBV3-1/TRBV3-2	TRBJ1-1
CSVILFGGGVETQYF	TGCAGCGTTATCCTCTTCGGGGGGGGCGTGGAGACCCAGTACTTC	.	TRBD2	TRBV29-1	TRBJ2-5
CASSTYETSADTQYF	TGTGCCAGTAGTACTTATGAGACTAGCGCAGATACGCAGTATTTT	.	TRBD2	TRBV19	TRBJ2-3
CASSRDRVGTDTQYF	TGTGCCAGCAGCCGGGACAGGGTGGGTACAGATACGCAGTATTTT	.	TRBD1	TRBV7-9	TRBJ2-3
CASSLGGTGGNEQFF	TGTGCCAGCAGCTTAGGGGGGACAGGGGGCAATGAGCAGTTCTTC	.	TRBD1	TRBV7-6	TRBJ2-1
CASSLAGQIYNSPLHF	TGTGCCAGCAGCTTAGCGGGACAGATCTATAATTCACCCCTCCACTTT	few	TRBD1	TRBV7-9	TRBJ1-6
CASSYPGTGVYEQYF	TGTGCCAGCAGTTACCCCGGGACAGGCGTCTACGAGCAGTACTTC	few	TRBD1	TRBV6-2/TRBV6-3	TRBJ2-7
CASSLELAWDTQYF	TGTGCCAGCAGCTTAGAACTAGCTTGGGATACGCAGTATTTT	.	.	TRBV11-2	TRBJ2-3
CASSPDRATGPLHF	TGTGCCAGTAGCCCGGACAGGGCGACAGGGCCCCTCCACTTT	.	TRBD1	TRBV19	TRBJ1-6
CASSRDNQPQHF	TGTGCCAGCAGTCGCGACAACCAGCCCCAGCATTTT	once	.	TRBV12-3/TRBV12-4	TRBJ1-5
CASSQTVGGTEAFF	TGTGCCAGCAGTCAAACCGTGGGGGGCACTGAAGCTTTCTTT	.	.	TRBV6-5	TRBJ1-1
CASSWGQGNANSPLHF	TGTGCCAGCAGCTGGGGACAGGGAAACGCTAATTCACCCCTCCACTTT	.	TRBD1	TRBV7-8	TRBJ1-6
CASSQRSRPLHF	TGTGCCAGCAGCCAGCGAAGTCGACCCCTCCACTTT	.	.	TRBV3-1/TRBV3-2	TRBJ1-6
CAISEGALDTQYF	TGTGCCATCAGTGAGGGGGCGTTAGATACGCAGTATTTT	.	.	TRBV10-3	TRBJ2-3
CASSSGQGIGPQHF	TGCGCCAGCAGTTCCGGACAGGGCATCGGGCCCCAGCATTTT	few	TRBD1	TRBV10-1	TRBJ1-5
CASSLPGGFNEQFF	TGTGCCAGCAGCCTCCCCGGCGGTTTCAATGAGCAGTTCTTC	once	.	TRBV3-1/TRBV3-2	TRBJ2-1
CASSLPGTPAASPGGYTF	TGTGCCAGCAGCTTACCTGGAACCCCAGCGGCGTCCCCGGGCGGCTACACCTTC	.	.	TRBV7-9	TRBJ1-2
CAWSLARQGYQPQHF	TGTGCCTGGAGTCTAGCGAGGCAGGGTTATCAGCCCCAGCATTTT	.	.	TRBV30	TRBJ1-5
CASRRRGGRTGELFF	TGTGCCAGCAGGCGCCGTGGGGGCCGTACCGGGGAGCTGTTTTTT	.	.	TRBV7-9	TRBJ2-2
CASSISSAQINEQFF	TGTGCCAGTAGTATATCCAGCGCCCAAATCAATGAGCAGTTCTTC	.	.	TRBV19	TRBJ2-1
CASSSGGGPYSNQPQHF	TGTGCCAGCAGCTCCGGGGGGGGCCCTTATAGCAATCAGCCCCAGCATTTT	.	.	TRBV6-2/TRBV6-3	TRBJ1-5
CASAGGPPYYNSPLHF	TGTGCCAGCGCCGGGGGTCCTCCATACTATAATTCACCCCTCCACTTT	.	.	TRBV5-5	TRBJ1-6
CASSARTGGANIQYF	TGTGCCAGCAGTGCCCGGACAGGGGGCGCGAACATTCAGTACTTC	few	TRBD1	TRBV27	TRBJ2-4